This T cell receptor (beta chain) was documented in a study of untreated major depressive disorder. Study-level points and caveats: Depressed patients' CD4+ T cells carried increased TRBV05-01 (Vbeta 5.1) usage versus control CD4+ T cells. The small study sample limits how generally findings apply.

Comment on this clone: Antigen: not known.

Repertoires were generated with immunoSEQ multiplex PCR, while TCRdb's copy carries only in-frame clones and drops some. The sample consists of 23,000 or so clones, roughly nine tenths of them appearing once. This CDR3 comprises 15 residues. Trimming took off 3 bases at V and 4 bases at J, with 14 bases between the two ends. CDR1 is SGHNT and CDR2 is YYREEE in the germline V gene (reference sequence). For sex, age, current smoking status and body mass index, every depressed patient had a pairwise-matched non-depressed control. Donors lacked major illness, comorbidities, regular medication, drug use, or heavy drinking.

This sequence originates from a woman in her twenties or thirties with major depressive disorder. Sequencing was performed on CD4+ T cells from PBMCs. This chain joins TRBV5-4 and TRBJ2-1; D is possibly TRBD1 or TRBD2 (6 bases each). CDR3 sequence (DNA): TGTGCCAGCAGCTCCGTCGGGGGCGGGTACAATGAGCAGTTCTTC. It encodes CASSSVGGGYNEQFF.